This T cell receptor (beta chain) was sequenced for a study of shared T cell receptors in the human thymus. This clone was observed a single time. Trimming took 4 bases from V and 1 from J, leaving 11 bases between them. The CDR3 has 15 residues. Per the germline V gene, CDR1 is MNHEY and CDR2 is SVGAGI. Data came from immunoSEQ multiplex PCR; TCRdb stores just in-frame clones and leaves some out. The sample consists of about 540,000 clones, 75% to 85% of them appearing once. The same sample was also used in a study of human thymus T cells. This second study says: What related research reported was that thymic repertoires overlapped highly among unrelated individuals.

The sequencing input was thymocytes. The chain joins TRBV6-5 to TRBJ2-4; D call uncertain. This sequence originates from a boy under two years old with a congenital heart defect. The CDR3 DNA follows: TGTGCCAGCAGTTTAACTGAGATGGCCAAAAACATTCAGTACTTC. This encodes CASSLTEMAKNIQYF.